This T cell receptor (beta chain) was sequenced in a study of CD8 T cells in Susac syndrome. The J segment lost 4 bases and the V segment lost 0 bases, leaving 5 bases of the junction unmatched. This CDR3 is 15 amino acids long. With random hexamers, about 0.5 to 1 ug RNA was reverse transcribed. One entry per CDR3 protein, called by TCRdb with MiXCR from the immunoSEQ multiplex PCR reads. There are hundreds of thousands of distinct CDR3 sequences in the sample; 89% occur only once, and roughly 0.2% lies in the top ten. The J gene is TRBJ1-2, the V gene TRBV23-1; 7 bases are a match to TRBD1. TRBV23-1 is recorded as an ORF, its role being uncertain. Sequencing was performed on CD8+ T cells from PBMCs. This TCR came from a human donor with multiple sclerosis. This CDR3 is CASSQSGRGLYGYTF. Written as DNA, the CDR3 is TGCGCCAGCAGTCAATCCGGGAGGGGGCTCTATGGCTACACCTTC.